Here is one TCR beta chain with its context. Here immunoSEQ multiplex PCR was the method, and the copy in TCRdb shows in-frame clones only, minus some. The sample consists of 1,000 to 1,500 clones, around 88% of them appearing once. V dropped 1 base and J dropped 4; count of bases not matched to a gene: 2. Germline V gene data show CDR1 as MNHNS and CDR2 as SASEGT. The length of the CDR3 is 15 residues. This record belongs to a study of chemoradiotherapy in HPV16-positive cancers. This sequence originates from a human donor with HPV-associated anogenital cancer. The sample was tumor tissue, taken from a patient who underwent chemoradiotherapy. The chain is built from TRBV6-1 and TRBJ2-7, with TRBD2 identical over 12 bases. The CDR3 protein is CASSEGLAGVYEQYF. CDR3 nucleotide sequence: TGTGCCAGCAGTGAAGGACTAGCGGGAGTTTACGAGCAGTACTTC.